This is a list of T cell receptor beta chains from one sample in a study of blood T cells in healthy people across ages. TCRdb analysed the 5' RACE reads with MiXCR anew, one entry per CDR3 protein. Of over 950,000 distinct CDR3 sequences listed, more than 30% were seen once; the top ten hold approximately 14%. Material for sequencing was blood. The source of these receptors is a man between 18 and 35 years old in good health. CDR3s include the opening cysteine and the closing phenylalanine or tryptophan. A D gene is named only where the DNA matches it firmly. Clone size is stated in some rows and not others, as once, few, many or a class when expanded.

d_call clone_size j_call v_call cdr3_aa cdr3_nt
. . TRBJ2-7 TRBV4-3 CASSQDRLVFYEQYF TGCGCCAGCAGCCAAGATCGACTAGTGTTCTACGAGCAGTACTTC
. . TRBJ2-6 TRBV20-1 CSASLSDRTSGANVLTF TGCAGTGCTAGTTTGTCGGACAGAACCTCTGGGGCCAACGTCCTGACTTTC
. few TRBJ1-6 TRBV20-1 CSASPSTLTFNSPLHF TGCAGTGCTAGTCCGTCAACTCTCACTTTTAATTCACCCCTCCACTTT
TRBD1 few TRBJ1-2 TRBV20-1 CSAIPTRTGGHNGYTF TGCAGTGCTATCCCGACCCGGACAGGGGGACACAATGGCTACACCTTC
TRBD2 . TRBJ2-1 TRBV27 CASSRGGPDEQFF TGTGCCAGCAGTCGGGGGGGCCCGGATGAGCAGTTCTTC
. many TRBJ1-2 TRBV29-1 CSVERGIHGYTF TGCAGCGTTGAACGGGGAATCCATGGCTACACCTTC
. . TRBJ2-3 TRBV2 CASSEVASRGTDTQYF TGTGCCAGCAGTGAGGTCGCTAGTCGTGGGACAGATACGCAGTATTTT
. . TRBJ1-6 TRBV14 CASSHRPRGVNSPLHF TGTGCCAGCAGCCATCGCCCCAGAGGGGTTAATTCACCCCTCCACTTT
. . TRBJ1-4 TRBV28 CASSSPRGGQGKEKLFF TGTGCCAGCAGTTCCCCGAGGGGTGGGCAGGGGAAGGAAAAACTGTTTTTT
. . TRBJ1-5 TRBV4-1 CASSQDGGVLMAQHF TGCGCCAGCAGCCAAGACGGGGGCGTCTTAATGGCCCAGCATTTT
. . TRBJ2-4 TRBV21-1 CASSKMEKGGAKNIQYF TGTGCCAGCAGCAAAATGGAAAAGGGGGGGGCCAAAAACATTCAGTACTTC
TRBD1 . TRBJ1-6 TRBV28 CAIDTGDSPLHF TGTGCCATCGATACAGGGGACTCACCCCTCCACTTT
TRBD2 few TRBJ2-3 TRBV10-3 CAISGGLAGEDTQYF TGTGCCATCAGTGGGGGACTAGCGGGGGAAGATACGCAGTATTTT
. . TRBJ1-4 TRBV7-2 CASSSDAGVFEKLFF TGTGCCAGCAGCTCCGACGCAGGGGTTTTTGAAAAACTGTTTTTT
. . TRBJ1-4 TRBV5-1 CASSLGVSGTSATNEKLFF TGCGCCAGCAGTTTGGGTGTGTCTGGGACCTCTGCAACTAATGAGAAACTGTTTTTT
. . TRBJ1-1 TRBV6-5 CASSYRGVRLNTEAFF TGTGCCAGCAGTTACAGAGGGGTCAGATTGAACACTGAAGCTTTCTTT
TRBD1 . TRBJ2-3 TRBV4-1 CASSQRDRTTDTQYF TGCGCCAGCAGCCAAAGGGACAGAACAACAGATACGCAGTATTTT
. . TRBJ1-2 TRBV12-1 CASSFAKAGNGYTF TGTGCCAGCAGCTTTGCCAAGGCGGGGAATGGCTACACCTTC
. . TRBJ2-5 TRBV27 CASKRNNEQYF TGTGCCAGCAAAAGGAATAATGAGCAGTACTTC
. once TRBJ1-2 TRBV9 CASSPSRRVDGYTF TGTGCCAGCAGCCCAAGTAGGAGGGTCGATGGCTACACCTTC
. . TRBJ2-1 TRBV7-8 CASSLARGSDEQFF TGTGCCAGCAGCTTAGCGCGTGGTTCTGATGAGCAGTTCTTC
. few TRBJ1-2 TRBV30 CAWSGFRRNGYTF TGTGCCTGGAGCGGATTCCGACGGAATGGCTACACCTTC
TRBD2 . TRBJ2-3 TRBV20-1 CSAREGSGGRRSIDTQYF TGCAGTGCTAGAGAGGGGAGCGGGGGGAGGCGGAGCATAGATACGCAGTATTTT
. . TRBJ2-5 TRBV9 CASSVRGSQETQYF TGTGCCAGCAGCGTTCGCGGGTCCCAAGAGACCCAGTACTTC
. few TRBJ2-1 TRBV6-5 CASSYGGHEQFF TGTGCCAGCAGTTACGGGGGCCATGAGCAGTTCTTC
. . TRBJ1-5 TRBV15 CATSRDGGPLGNQPQHF TGTGCCACCAGCAGAGATGGAGGTCCGCTCGGTAATCAGCCCCAGCATTTT
TRBD1 few TRBJ1-1 TRBV4-1 CASSPGQGSMNTEAFF TGCGCCAGCAGCCCAGGACAGGGTAGCATGAACACTGAAGCTTTCTTT
TRBD1 . TRBJ2-7 TRBV5-4 CASSFMTGTYSEQYF TGTGCCAGCAGTTTTATGACAGGGACCTACAGTGAGCAGTACTTC
TRBD1 . TRBJ2-7 TRBV7-9 CASSRQGEEQYF TGTGCCAGCAGCCGACAGGGGGAAGAGCAGTACTTC